These 23 T cell receptor beta chains originate from one sample sequenced in a study of control samples from healthy donors and cancer patients. Profiled with immunoSEQ multiplex PCR; TCRdb holds only in-frame clones, not every one. This table holds 150,000 or so clones, 94% found once. Sequencing input: blood. These receptors came from a man aged 35-49 years in good health.

The chain has TRBV28 and TRBJ2-4, with 10 nucleotides matching TRBD2. Trimming took 3 bases from V and 3 from J; bases not matched to a gene: 5. The CDR3 runs to 16 residues. The germline CDR1 and CDR2 sequences are MDHEN and SYDVKM. The DNA for the CDR3 is TGTGCCAGCAGTTTGAGCGGGAGGGCCGACAAAAACATTCAGTACTTC. Its translation is CASSLSGRADKNIQYF.

A single count supports this clone. The chain combines TRBV10-3 with TRBJ2-3, with TRBD2 identical over 13 bases. Trimming took 9 bases from V and 5 from J; bases not matched to a gene: 8. Germline V gene data show CDR1 as ENHRY and CDR2 as SYGVKD. The CDR3 has 15 amino acids. The chain's CDR3 is CAIGLAGDVLDTQYF. As DNA, the CDR3 is TGTGCCATAGGACTAGCGGGAGACGTTCTAGATACGCAGTATTTT.

The chain joins TRBV7-9 to TRBJ1-5, with D perhaps TRBD1 (5 bases). V lost 4 bases to trimming and J lost 2 bases, with 18 bases between them. Germline-derived CDR1 and CDR2 are SEHNR and FQNEAQ (reference sequence). The CDR3 sequence is 17 residues long. The CDR3 here is CASSWGGAGSGNQPQHF. CDR3 in DNA: TGTGCCAGCAGCTGGGGGGGTGCTGGGAGTGGCAATCAGCCCCAGCATTTT.

The chain couples TRBV7-6 to TRBJ2-7; 8 bases are shared with TRBD2. J was trimmed by 2 bases and V by 5 bases; bases with no gene match: 5. This CDR3 has 14 residues. From germline, CDR1 is SGHVS and CDR2 FNYEAQ. As DNA, the CDR3 is TGTGCCAGCAGCCCAATAGCGGGGACCTACGAGCAGTACTTC. Translated: CASSPIAGTYEQYF.

In regard to this clone: Other DNA sequences in this specimen translate into the identical CDR3. The genes are TRBV24-1 and TRBJ2-3, with 11 bases fitting TRBD2. V shed 3 bases and J 0 bases; nucleotides not matched to a gene: 1. This CDR3 comprises 16 residues. Germline CDR1 is KGHDR and CDR2 is SFDVKD. CDR3 DNA: TGTGCCACCAGTGATCGACTAGCGGGGAGCACAGATACGCAGTATTTT. Translating it yields CATSDRLAGSTDTQYF.

The chain is built from TRBV18 and TRBJ2-1, with a weak D call TRBD2 (5 bases). V was cut by 3 bases and J by 4 bases, with 10 bases left in between. The CDR3 runs 14 residues. Per germline, CDR1 KGHSH and CDR2 LQKENI. The chain's CDR3 is CASSPLDSYNEQFF. CDR3 in DNA: TGTGCCAGCTCACCCTTGGACTCGTACAATGAGCAGTTCTTC.

This clone was picked up many times. The chain uses TRBV6-1 and TRBJ2-7; 9 nucleotides agree with TRBD1. Losses at the gene ends were 2 bases for V and 4 bases for J; bases not matched to a gene: 9. The CDR3 consists of 16 residues. Germline V CDR1 and CDR2: MNHNS, SASEGT. In DNA, the CDR3 is TGTGCCAGCAGTGAAATATCTGGACAGGGGATTTACGAGCAGTACTTC. Amino acid sequence: CASSEISGQGIYEQYF.

The chain combines TRBV5-1 with TRBJ2-1; D could derive from TRBD1 or TRBD2 (7 bases each). This CDR3 has 15 amino acids. CDR1 SGHRS and CDR2 YFSETQ come from the germline V gene. Trimming left V 0 bases short and J 5 bases short, with 12 bases between. CDR3 DNA sequence: TGCGCCAGCAGCTTGGCATCAGGGGGGGACAATGAGCAGTTCTTC. Amino acid sequence: CASSLASGGDNEQFF. Filled out from reference TRBV5-1 and TRBJ2-1, the complete variable domain reads KAGVTQTPRYLIKTRGQQVTLSCSPISGHRSVSWYQQTPGQGLQFLFEYFSETQRNKGNFPGRFSGRQFSNSRSEMNVSTLELGDSALYLCASSLASGGDNEQFFGPGTRLTVL.

This rearrangement joins TRBV4-3 to TRBJ1-2; possible D gene TRBD1, 5 bases. The CDR3 consists of 15 residues. V was shortened by 0 bases and J by 5 bases, with 13 bases between the two germline ends. Germline V gene data show CDR1 as LGHNA and CDR2 as YSLEER. The CDR3 region is CASSQERTQAYGYTF. CDR3 sequence (DNA): TGCGCCAGCAGCCAAGAGAGGACACAGGCGTATGGCTACACCTTC.

The chain employs TRBV28 and TRBJ1-6; tentatively, D is TRBD1 (5 bases). CDR1 and CDR2 (germline): MDHEN, SYDVKM. The V and J ends lost 2 bases and 2 bases respectively, with 7 bases between them. The CDR3 is made up of 15 amino acids. CDR3 region: CASSLGATYNSPLHF. CDR3 bases: TGTGCCAGCAGTTTAGGGGCTACCTATAATTCACCCCTCCACTTT.

The chain links TRBV4-1 to TRBJ2-6; D assignment may be TRBD1 or TRBD2 (6 bases each). CDR1 is MGHRA and CDR2 is YSYEKL in the germline V gene. CDR3 length: 16 amino acids. The V gene lost 1 base and the J gene lost 3 bases, with 10 bases spanning the gap. The CDR3 sequence: CASSQVKGGGANVLTF. CDR3 in DNA: TGCGCCAGCAGCCAAGTGAAGGGGGGTGGGGCCAACGTCCTGACTTTC.

The rearrangement links TRBV6-5 to TRBJ2-5; 9 nucleotides align to TRBD1. With V trimmed by 6 bases and J by 2 bases, 7 bases remained unmatched. The CDR3 spans 15 residues. Germline CDR1 reads MNHEY; CDR2 reads SVGAGI. CDR3 loop: CASRATGGFQETQYF. The CDR3, as DNA: TGTGCCAGCAGGGCGACAGGGGGGTTTCAAGAGACCCAGTACTTC.

The CDR3 protein is CASSLDERDGYTF. CDR3 in DNA: TGCGCCAGCAGCTTGGACGAAAGGGACGGCTACACCTTC. The chain joins TRBV5-1 to TRBJ1-2; the D gene is possibly TRBD1 (5 bases). CDR1 is SGHRS, CDR2 YFSETQ, per germline. The CDR3 spans 13 residues. With 0 bases removed from V and 8 bases from J, the gap between germline ends came to 11 bases.

In this sample, this clone turned up once. The chain joins TRBV10-3 to TRBJ2-5, with D possibly TRBD2 on 7 matching bases. The CDR3 runs 14 residues. In germline, CDR1 is ENHRY, CDR2 SYGVKD. Between the trimmed V and J ends, which lost 6 bases and 6 bases, there was a span of 17 bases. The CDR3, as DNA: TGTGCCATCAGCGAGGGGGGGACTCGGAAGACCCAGTACTTC. This codes for CAISEGGTRKTQYF.

The DNA for the CDR3 is TGCGCCAGCAGCCAAGAGGTACAGTACGGGACAGAGCTTGCATCTTTCTTT. Translating it yields CASSQEVQYGTELASFF. The chain combines TRBV4-1 with TRBJ1-1; the match to TRBD1 covers 7 bases. Per germline, CDR1 MGHRA and CDR2 YSYEKL. V lost 0 bases to trimming and J lost 12 bases; unmatched junction nucleotides: 19. The CDR3 has 17 residues.

The V call is TRBV2, the J call TRBJ2-4; D may be TRBD2 (5 bases). V was shortened by 7 bases and J by 2 bases, with 12 bases between the two germline ends. The CDR3 contains 14 residues. Germline values: CDR1 SNHLY, CDR2 FYNNEI. This CDR3 is CASNVRGTKNIQYF. The DNA of the CDR3 is TGTGCCAGCAATGTTCGAGGGACCAAAAACATTCAGTACTTC.

The chain couples TRBV10-3 to TRBJ2-5, with a possible D match to TRBD2 (6 bases). Germline loops: CDR1 ENHRY, CDR2 SYGVKD. This CDR3 region has 14 residues. Trimming took 4 bases from V and 9 from J, leaving 18 bases between them. CDR3 amino acids: CAISAGTIGGPQYF. CDR3 bases: TGTGCCATCAGTGCTGGGACGATCGGGGGACCCCAGTACTTC.

The chain uses TRBV7-6 and TRBJ1-2; possible D gene TRBD1, 6 bases. Between the trimmed V and J ends, which lost 4 bases and 3 bases, there was a span of 15 bases. The germline V gene encodes CDR1 SGHVS and CDR2 FNYEAQ. CDR3 length: 15 amino acids. The DNA of the CDR3 is TGTGCCAGCAGCTCCCTCGGCGCAGGGGACTATGGCTACACCTTC. Translating it yields CASSSLGAGDYGYTF.

The rearrangement uses TRBV2 and TRBJ1-6; D might be TRBD1 (5 bases). Trimming removed 7 bases at V and 7 bases at J, with 8 bases between. Looked up from germline, CDR1 is SNHLY and CDR2 is FYNNEI. The CDR3 is 12 residues long. CDR3 loop: CASTGGNSPLHF. Written as DNA, the CDR3 is TGTGCCAGCACCGGGGGAAATTCACCCCTCCACTTT.

This clone turned up a few times. The chain joins TRBV7-9 to TRBJ1-4, with TRBD1 matching over 8 bases. V dropped 5 bases and J dropped 4; count of bases not matched to a gene: 12. Germline CDR1 and CDR2: SEHNR and FQNEAQ (reference sequence). The CDR3 totals 17 residues. The CDR3 spells CASSPRTGRANNEKLFF. The CDR3 nucleotides read TGTGCCAGCAGCCCCCGGACAGGGAGGGCTAATAATGAAAAACTGTTTTTT.

This chain uses TRBV2 with TRBJ2-2; a possible D gene is TRBD2 (6 bases). This CDR3 has 13 residues. Germline V gene data show CDR1 as SNHLY and CDR2 as FYNNEI. The V end was cut by 8 bases, the J end by 2 bases, with 9 bases between. The CDR3 loop is CASGGLNTGELFF. The CDR3 DNA follows: TGTGCCAGCGGGGGACTTAACACCGGGGAGCTGTTTTTT.

The chain's CDR3 is CASGKAGGQETQYF. The CDR3, as DNA: TGTGCCAGCGGAAAAGCGGGGGGGCAAGAGACCCAGTACTTC. The V call is TRBV6-6, the J call TRBJ2-5; 10 positions agree with TRBD2. Germline CDR1 MNHNY, CDR2 SVGAGI (reference sequence). V dropped 8 bases and J dropped 2; count of bases not matched to a gene: 5. This CDR3 contains 14 residues.

The sample holds one count of this clone. The chain joins TRBV28 to TRBJ1-5, with 10 bases matching TRBD1. Trimming took 7 bases from V and 0 from J; bases not matched to a gene: 12. This CDR3 comprises 18 residues. The germline V gene encodes CDR1 MDHEN and CDR2 SYDVKM. In DNA form, the CDR3 reads TGTGCCAGCACCTCTCTGGGACAGGGGCATCGTAGCAATCAGCCCCAGCATTTT. Translated: CASTSLGQGHRSNQPQHF.